This TCR beta chain originates from a study of T cell repertoires in cytomegalovirus infection. Study summary: Selected CMV epitopes included recently identified HLA-C-restricted ones as well as well-studied HLA-B-restricted ones. Public TCR beta signatures marked donors with CMV infection and the matching HLA.

On this clonotype: Its antigen is unidentified.

The study, taken as a whole, reports: CMV-specific TCR beta clonotypes restricted by HLA-C were the ones dominating the ex vivo response.

TCRdb analysed the reads with MiXCR anew, one entry per CDR3 protein. Of 340,000 or so distinct CDR3 sequences in the sample, approximately 25% were seen once. The CDR3 length is 15 residues. Per germline, CDR1 MNHEY and CDR2 SVGEGT. The V and J ends lost 5 bases and 10 bases respectively, with 21 bases between them. The chain recombines TRBV6-2 or TRBV6-3 with TRBJ2-1; D possibly corresponds to TRBD1 (7 bases). The TCR was taken from a human donor in good health (CMV status not recorded). Some clones in this sample may be carry-over from other donors' samples. This sample comprised cultured PBMCs, obtained from culture after CMV antigen stimulation. CDR3 nucleotides: TGTGCCAGCAGTCCATCGGGTGCAGGGGGAGGCGAGCAGTTCTTC. Its translation: CASSPSGAGGGEQFF.